This T cell receptor beta chain was captured by sequencing in a study of cytotoxic CD8 clonotypes in ibrutinib-treated CLL. Study-wide context: Following treatment for a median roughly 13 months, range 6 to 36, response samples were then taken. Average yields of 255,043 productive templates and tens of thousands of productive rearrangements characterized the samples. Study-wide points: Public clonotypes proved infrequent, and on treatment they shrank or remained steady.

With 4 bases removed from V and 0 bases from J, the gap between germline ends came to 10 bases. CDR3 length equals 15 residues. The V gene's germline CDR1 is LGHNA and CDR2 YSLEER. This clone is medium-sized within its sample. The antigen is undetermined. Investigators sourced about 2 micrograms of genomic DNA from cryopreserved PBMCs for TCR beta libraries. Repertoires were generated with immunoSEQ multiplex PCR, while TCRdb's copy carries only in-frame clones and drops some. The top ten hold roughly 4.8% of the sample, which has about 80,000 clones, 70% to 80% seen once. The sequenced sample was PBMCs, obtained after 12 months of ibrutinib treatment. The chain recombines TRBV4-3 with TRBJ1-5; D might be TRBD1 (6 bases). The TCR originated in a human donor with chronic lymphocytic leukemia. The CDR3 is CASSPGGGSNQPQHF. The CDR3 nucleotides are TGCGCCAGCAGCCCCGGGGGCGGTAGCAATCAGCCCCAGCATTTT.